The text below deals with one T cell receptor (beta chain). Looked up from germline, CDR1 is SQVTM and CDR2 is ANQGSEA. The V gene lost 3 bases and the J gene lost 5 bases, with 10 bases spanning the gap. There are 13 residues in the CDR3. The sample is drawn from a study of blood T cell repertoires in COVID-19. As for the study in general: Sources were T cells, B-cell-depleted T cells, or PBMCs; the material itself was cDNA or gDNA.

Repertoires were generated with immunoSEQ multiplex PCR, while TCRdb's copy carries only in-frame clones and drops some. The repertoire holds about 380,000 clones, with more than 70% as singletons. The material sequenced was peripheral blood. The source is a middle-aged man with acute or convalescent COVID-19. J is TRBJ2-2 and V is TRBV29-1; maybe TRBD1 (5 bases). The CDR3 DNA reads TGCAGCGTTGACAGGGATGGGACCGGGGAGCTGTTTTTT. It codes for CSVDRDGTGELFF.